The 7 T cell receptor beta chains below come from one sample, sequenced in a study of identical twins. Each CDR3 protein is one row after TCRdb ran MiXCR on the 5' RACE reads. The sample lists about 490,000 distinct CDR3 sequences, 13% to 15% occurring once. This same sample was also taken into another study, of yellow fever vaccine responses in identical twins.

Material: CD4+ T cells sorted from blood. The source of these receptors is a woman under 30 in good health.

In its sample, this clonotype was seen a few times. This chain links TRBV7-8 with TRBJ2-2; TRBD2 agrees at 8 bases. The CDR3 totals 15 residues. The V and J ends lost 2 bases and 7 bases, in that order; junction bases with no gene match: 6. CDR1 SGHVS and CDR2 FQNEAQ come from the germline V gene. The CDR3 reads CASSLSGSVGGELFF. Here the CDR3 DNA reads TGTGCCAGCAGCTTAAGCGGGAGTGTGGGCGGGGAGCTGTTTTTT.

This clonotype was observed many times. CDR3 sequence: CASSTSGVSYNEQFF. The CDR3 bases are TGCGCCAGCAGCACTAGCGGGGTCTCCTACAATGAGCAGTTCTTC. The V gene is TRBV5-1, the J gene TRBJ2-1; 10 bases map to TRBD2. Trimming took 4 bases from V and 0 from J; bases not matched to a gene: 1. The CDR3 sequence is 15 residues long. The germline V gene encodes CDR1 SGHRS and CDR2 YFSETQ.

The chain couples TRBV5-1 to TRBJ2-1; the match to TRBD2 covers 11 bases. The CDR3 is 20 residues long. Trimming at V came to 0 bases and at J to 1 base, leaving 12 bases not matched to a gene. The germline gives CDR1 SGHRS, CDR2 YFSETQ. The CDR3 sequence is CASSLDRTTSGSSSYNEQFF. The CDR3 region has the DNA TGCGCCAGCAGCTTGGACCGAACTACTAGCGGGAGTTCGTCCTACAATGAGCAGTTCTTC.

The gene calls are TRBV20-1 and TRBJ2-7; 8 bases fit TRBD1. CDR3 length: 15 residues. Per germline, CDR1 DFQATT and CDR2 SNEGSKA (reference sequence). V gave up 3 bases and J gave up 3 bases; unmatched junction bases: 10. The CDR3 nucleotides are TGCAGTGCTAGTTCCGTGACAGGGGAATACTACGAGCAGTACTTC. Protein: CSASSVTGEYYEQYF.

DNA of the CDR3: TGTGCCAGCAGTCATCCGGGACAGACAGAGACCCAGTACTTC. Protein sequence: CASSHPGQTETQYF. The chain is built from TRBV7-9 and TRBJ2-5; 7 bases are shared with TRBD1. Per germline, CDR1 SEHNR and CDR2 FQNEAQ (reference sequence). CDR3 length equals 14 residues. Trimming removed 6 bases from V and 4 bases from J; junction bases left unmatched: 8.

This clonotype was seen more than once but under ten times. The chain employs TRBV12-3 or TRBV12-4 and TRBJ2-3; D remains ambiguous. The CDR3 is 14 amino acids. The ends were cut back, 6 bases at V and 7 bases at J, with 17 bases in the middle. The CDR3 DNA follows: TGTGCCAGCAGCCAACGAGAGACCGATAATACGCAGTATTTT. This codes for CASSQRETDNTQYF.

This clonotype was seen only a few times. The chain employs TRBV6-5 and TRBJ2-7; 9 nucleotides agree with TRBD1. V shed 0 bases, J shed 3 bases, and the junction held 3 bases outside the gene matches. Germline values: CDR1 MNHEY, CDR2 SVGAGI. The CDR3 is 15 amino acids. CDR3 residues: CASSYSGTGNYEQYV. For the CDR3, the DNA is TGTGCCAGCAGTTACTCGGGGACAGGGAACTACGAGCAGTACGTC.